This TCR beta chain was profiled in a study of T cells in Graves' hyperthyroidism and ophthalmopathy. Study details: Upon initial diagnosis and before any treatment, peripheral blood was collected. Whole-study findings and limits: In blood, most of the thyroid clonotypes expanded above 0.001 were also present. Using 13 V-J features, a model discriminated ophthalmopathy from stable hyperthyroidism.

This clonotype was counted ten times or more. No antigen is known for it. Trimming shortened V by 6 bases and J by 6 bases, and 15 bases separated the two germline ends. The CDR3 contains 14 residues. Germline CDR1 MNHEY, CDR2 SMNVEV (reference sequence). Orbital computed tomography, thyroid ultrasound, serum thyroxine and TRAb, and clinical symptoms together informed the diagnoses. RNA transcripts served as the template for amplifying TCR beta CDR3 regions. HTBI primers were the set used in a first-round RT-PCR of the TCR CDR3. From the multiplex PCR reads, TCRdb called clonotypes with MiXCR, one entry per CDR3 protein. The sample lists under 550,000 distinct CDR3 sequences; roughly an eighth were seen once.

Sequenced: blood. The receptor comes from a woman between 18 and 30 years old with Graves' hyperthyroidism. The chain recombines TRBV27 with TRBJ2-4; D might be TRBD1 (8 bases). DNA of the CDR3: TGTGCCAGCAGCGTACAGGGGGGGCTAAACATTCAGTACTTC. Translation: CASSVQGGLNIQYF.